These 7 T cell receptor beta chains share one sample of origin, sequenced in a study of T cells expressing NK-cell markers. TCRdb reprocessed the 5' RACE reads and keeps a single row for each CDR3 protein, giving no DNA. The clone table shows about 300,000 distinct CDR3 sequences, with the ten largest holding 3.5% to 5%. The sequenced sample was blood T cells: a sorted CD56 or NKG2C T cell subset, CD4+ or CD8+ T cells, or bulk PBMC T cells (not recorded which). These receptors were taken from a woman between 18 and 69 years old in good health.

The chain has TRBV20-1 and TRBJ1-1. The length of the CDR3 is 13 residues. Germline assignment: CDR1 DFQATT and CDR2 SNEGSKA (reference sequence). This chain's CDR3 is CSAKGGRWTEAFF.

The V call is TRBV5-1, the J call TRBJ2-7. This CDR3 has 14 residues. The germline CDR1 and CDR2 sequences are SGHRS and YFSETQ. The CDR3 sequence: CASSLGGNLIEQYF.

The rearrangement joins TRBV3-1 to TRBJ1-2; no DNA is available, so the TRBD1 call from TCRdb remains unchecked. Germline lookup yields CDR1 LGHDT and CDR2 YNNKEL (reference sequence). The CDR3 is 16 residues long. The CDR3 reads CASSQDKGNRWRGYTF. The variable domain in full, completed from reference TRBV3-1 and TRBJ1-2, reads DTAVSQTPKYLVTQMGNDKSIKCEQNLGHDTMYWYKQDSKKFLKIMFSYNNKELIINETVPNRFSPKSPDKAHLNLHINSLELGDSAVYFCASSQDKGNRWRGYTFGSGTRLTVV.

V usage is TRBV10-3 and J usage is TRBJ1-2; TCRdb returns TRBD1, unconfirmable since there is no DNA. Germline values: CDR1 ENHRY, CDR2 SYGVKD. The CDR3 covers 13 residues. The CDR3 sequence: CAISVLTPNGYTF.

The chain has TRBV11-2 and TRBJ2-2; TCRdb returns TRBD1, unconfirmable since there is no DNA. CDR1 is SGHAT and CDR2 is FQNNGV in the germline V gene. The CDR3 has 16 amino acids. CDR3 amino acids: CASSLFRGVDTGELFF.

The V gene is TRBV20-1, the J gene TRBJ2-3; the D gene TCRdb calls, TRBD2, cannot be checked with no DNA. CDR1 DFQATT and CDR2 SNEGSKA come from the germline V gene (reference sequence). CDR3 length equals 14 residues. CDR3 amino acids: CSAPAAGGIYTQYF.

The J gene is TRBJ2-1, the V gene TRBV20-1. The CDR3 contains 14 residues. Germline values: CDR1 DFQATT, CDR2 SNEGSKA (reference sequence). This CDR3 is CSARPGRTNNVQFF.